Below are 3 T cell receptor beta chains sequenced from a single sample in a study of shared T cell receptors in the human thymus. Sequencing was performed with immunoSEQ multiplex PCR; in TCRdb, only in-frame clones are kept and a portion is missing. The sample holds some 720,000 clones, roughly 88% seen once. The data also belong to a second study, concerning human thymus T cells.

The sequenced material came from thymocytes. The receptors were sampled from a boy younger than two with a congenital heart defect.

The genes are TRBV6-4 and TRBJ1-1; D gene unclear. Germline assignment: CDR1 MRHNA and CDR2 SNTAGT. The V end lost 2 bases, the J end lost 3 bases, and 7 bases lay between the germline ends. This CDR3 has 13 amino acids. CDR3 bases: TGTGCCAGCAGTGACCCGGTCGACACTGAAGCTTTCTTT. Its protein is CASSDPVDTEAFF.

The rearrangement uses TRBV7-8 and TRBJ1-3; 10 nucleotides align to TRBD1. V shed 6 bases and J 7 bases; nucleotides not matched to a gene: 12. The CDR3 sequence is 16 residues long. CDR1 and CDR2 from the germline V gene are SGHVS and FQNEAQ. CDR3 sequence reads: CASSCQVPGQGNTIYF. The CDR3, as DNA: TGTGCCAGCAGTTGTCAAGTCCCGGGACAGGGGAACACCATATATTTT.

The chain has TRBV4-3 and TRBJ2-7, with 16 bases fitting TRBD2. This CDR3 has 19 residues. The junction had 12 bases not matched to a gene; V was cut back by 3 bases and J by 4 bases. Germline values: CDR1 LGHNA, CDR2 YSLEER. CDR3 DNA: TGCGCCAGCAGCCAGTTTCCCCTTCCGGGACTAGCGGGAGGGTACGAGCAGTACTTC. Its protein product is CASSQFPLPGLAGGYEQYF.